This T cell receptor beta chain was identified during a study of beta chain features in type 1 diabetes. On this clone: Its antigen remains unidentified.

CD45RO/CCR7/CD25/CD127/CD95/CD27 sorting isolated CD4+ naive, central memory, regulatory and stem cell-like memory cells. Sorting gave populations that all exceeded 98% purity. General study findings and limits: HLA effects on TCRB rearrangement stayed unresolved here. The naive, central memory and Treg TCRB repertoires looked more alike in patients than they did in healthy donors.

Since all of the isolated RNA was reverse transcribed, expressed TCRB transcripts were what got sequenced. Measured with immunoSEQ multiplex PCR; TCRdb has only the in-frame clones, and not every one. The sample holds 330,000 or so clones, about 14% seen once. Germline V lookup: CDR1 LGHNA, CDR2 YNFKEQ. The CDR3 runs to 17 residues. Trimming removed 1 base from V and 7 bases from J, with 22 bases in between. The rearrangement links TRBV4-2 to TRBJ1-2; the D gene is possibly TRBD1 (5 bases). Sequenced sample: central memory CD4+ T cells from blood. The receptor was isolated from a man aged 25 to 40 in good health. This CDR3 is CASSQVLKDKGFFGYTF. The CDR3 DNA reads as TGTGCCAGCAGCCAAGTACTTAAGGACAAAGGTTTTTTTGGCTACACCTTC.